This TCR beta chain was sequenced during a study of cytomegalovirus exposure and HLA in healthy donors. The PCR employed 60 Vbeta primers together with 13 Jbeta primers. Sequencing was performed with immunoSEQ multiplex PCR; in TCRdb, only in-frame clones are kept and a portion is missing. The data show some 140,000 clones, with less than 90% seen just once and about 1.5% held by the top ten. Findings and limits, study-wide: A likely sequencing artifact accounted for one observed cluster of highly shared sequence variants.

Healthy people donating bone marrow made up the donors. For this clone: Antigen specificity is unknown.

The sequenced sample consisted of PBMCs. The origin of this receptor is a man aged 35 to 55 in good health and CMV-seronegative.

Here the CDR3 reads CASSLVGGAADTQYF. CDR3 nucleotide sequence: TGTGCCAGCAGCTTAGTCGGGGGGGCAGCAGATACGCAGTATTTT. The chain employs TRBV11-2 and TRBJ2-3; 8 nucleotides align to TRBD2. The junction had 4 bases not matched to a gene; V was cut back by 1 base and J by 4 bases. Germline CDR1 and CDR2: SGHAT and FQNNGV. This CDR3 is built from 15 residues.